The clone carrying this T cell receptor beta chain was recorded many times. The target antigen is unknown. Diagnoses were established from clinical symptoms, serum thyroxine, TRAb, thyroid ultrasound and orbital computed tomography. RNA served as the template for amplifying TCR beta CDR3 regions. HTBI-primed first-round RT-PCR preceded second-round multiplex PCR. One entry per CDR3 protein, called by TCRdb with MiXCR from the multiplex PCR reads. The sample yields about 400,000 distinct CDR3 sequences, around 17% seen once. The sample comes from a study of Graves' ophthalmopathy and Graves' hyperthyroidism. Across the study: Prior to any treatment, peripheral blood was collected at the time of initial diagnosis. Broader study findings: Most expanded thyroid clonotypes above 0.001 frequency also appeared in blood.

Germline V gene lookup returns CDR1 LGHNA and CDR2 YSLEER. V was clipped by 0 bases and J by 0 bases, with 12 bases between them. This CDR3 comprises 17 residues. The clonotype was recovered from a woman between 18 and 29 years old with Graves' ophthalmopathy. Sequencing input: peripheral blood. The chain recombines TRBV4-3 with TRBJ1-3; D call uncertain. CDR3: CASSQDLRPRSGNTIYF. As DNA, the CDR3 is TGCGCCAGCAGCCAAGATCTGAGACCCCGCTCTGGAAACACCATATATTTT.